The source of this T cell receptor beta chain is a study of Ad26.COV2.S vaccination and SARS-CoV-2 variants. Study-wide results and caveats: Substantial response breadth was reportedly seen for spike-specific CD8+ and CD4+ T cells after vaccination.

Some clones are missing from TCRdb's copy, which holds only in-frame ones; the method was immunoSEQ multiplex PCR. In the table there are some 190,000 clones, roughly nine tenths of which are singletons. CDR1 is MGHDK and CDR2 is SYGVNS in the germline V gene. The CDR3 has 14 residues. V gave up 0 bases and J gave up 3 bases, with 9 bases separating them. Worth noting for this clone: Its target is unknown.

This sequence joins TRBV25-1 and TRBJ2-7; D remains unclear. The TCR comes from a human donor who had recovered from COVID-19. The starting material was peripheral blood, obtained after recovery from COVID-19. CDR3 sequence reads: CASSEYFGSYEQYF. The CDR3, as DNA: TGTGCCAGCAGTGAATACTTCGGCAGCTACGAGCAGTACTTC.